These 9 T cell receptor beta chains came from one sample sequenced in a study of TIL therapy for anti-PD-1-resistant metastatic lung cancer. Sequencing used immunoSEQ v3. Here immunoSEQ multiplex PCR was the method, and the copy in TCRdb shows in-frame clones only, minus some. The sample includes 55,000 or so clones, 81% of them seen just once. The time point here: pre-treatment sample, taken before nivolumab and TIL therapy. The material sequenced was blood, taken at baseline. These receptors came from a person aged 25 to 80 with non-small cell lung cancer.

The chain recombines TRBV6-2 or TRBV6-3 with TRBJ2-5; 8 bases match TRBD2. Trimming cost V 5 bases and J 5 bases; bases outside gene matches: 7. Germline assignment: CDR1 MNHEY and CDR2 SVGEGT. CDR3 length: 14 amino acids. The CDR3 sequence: CASSMVAGWETQYF. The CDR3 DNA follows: TGTGCCAGCAGTATGGTAGCGGGGTGGGAGACCCAGTACTTC.

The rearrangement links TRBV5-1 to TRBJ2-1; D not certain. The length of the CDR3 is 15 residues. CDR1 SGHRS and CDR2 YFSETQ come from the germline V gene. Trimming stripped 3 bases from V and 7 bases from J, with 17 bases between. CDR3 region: CASSSRTSVENEQFF. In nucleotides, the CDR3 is TGCGCCAGCAGCTCCAGGACCAGCGTAGAGAATGAGCAGTTCTTC.

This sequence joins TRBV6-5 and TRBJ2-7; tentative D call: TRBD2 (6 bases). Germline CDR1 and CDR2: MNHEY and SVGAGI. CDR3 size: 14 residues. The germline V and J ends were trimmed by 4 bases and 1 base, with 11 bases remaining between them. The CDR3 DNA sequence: TGTGCCAGCAGTTCTCTTAGCGGTTCCTACGAGCAGTACTTC. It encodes CASSSLSGSYEQYF.

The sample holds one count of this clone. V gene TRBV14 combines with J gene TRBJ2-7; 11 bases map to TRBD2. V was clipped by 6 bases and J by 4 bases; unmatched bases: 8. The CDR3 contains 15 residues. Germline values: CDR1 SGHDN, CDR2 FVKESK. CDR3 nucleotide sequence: TGTGCCAGCAGTCGCCTAGCGGGAGGATGGTACGAGCAGTACTTC. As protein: CASSRLAGGWYEQYF.

The CDR3 region has the DNA TGTGCCAGCAGCTTAGAGACAGGCAGGGGAGGGTTCTTC. Its protein product is CASSLETGRGGFF. The chain employs TRBV7-2 and TRBJ2-1; D could derive from TRBD1 or TRBD2 (6 bases each). Germline CDR1 reads SGHTA; CDR2 reads FQGNSA. The CDR3 is 13 residues long. V lost 1 base and J 15 bases, leaving 16 bases between the germline ends.

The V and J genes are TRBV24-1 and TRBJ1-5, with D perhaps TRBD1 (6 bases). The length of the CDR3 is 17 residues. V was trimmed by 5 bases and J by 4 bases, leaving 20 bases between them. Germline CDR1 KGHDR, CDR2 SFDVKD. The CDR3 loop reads CATSAYGGGQGNQPQHF. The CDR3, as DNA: TGTGCCACCAGTGCCTACGGGGGGGGGCAGGGGAATCAGCCCCAGCATTTT.

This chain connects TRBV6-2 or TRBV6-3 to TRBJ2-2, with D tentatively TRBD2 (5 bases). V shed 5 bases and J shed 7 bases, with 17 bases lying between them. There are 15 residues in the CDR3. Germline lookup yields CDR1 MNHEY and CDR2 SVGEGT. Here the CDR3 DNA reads TGTGCCAGCAGTCCCGGACCCCTAGGAGGCGGGGAGCTGTTTTTT. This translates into CASSPGPLGGGELFF.

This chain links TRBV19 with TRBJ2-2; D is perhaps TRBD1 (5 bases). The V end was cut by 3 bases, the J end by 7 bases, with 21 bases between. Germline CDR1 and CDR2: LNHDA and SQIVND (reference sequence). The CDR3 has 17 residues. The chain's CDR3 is CASSIFKTGHRSGELFF. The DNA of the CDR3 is TGTGCCAGTAGTATTTTCAAAACAGGACACCGCAGCGGGGAGCTGTTTTTT.

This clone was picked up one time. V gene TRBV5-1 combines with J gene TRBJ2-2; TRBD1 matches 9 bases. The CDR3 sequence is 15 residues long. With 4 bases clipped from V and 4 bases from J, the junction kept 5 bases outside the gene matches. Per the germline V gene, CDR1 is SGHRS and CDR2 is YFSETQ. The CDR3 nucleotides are TGCGCCAGCAGCCTCGGACAGGGGACCACCGGGGAGCTGTTTTTT. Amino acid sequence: CASSLGQGTTGELFF.